A selection of T cell receptor beta chains follows, all from one sample in a study of blood T cell repertoires in COVID-19. TCRdb keeps only in-frame clones here, not all; method: immunoSEQ multiplex PCR. Among fewer than 350,000 clones listed, roughly 86% were seen once. The specimen was peripheral blood. The receptors derive from a woman in her thirties who had recovered from COVID-19. The CDR3 runs from the conserved cysteine through the conserved F or W. The D gene is left open where the match is weak. The size of a clone is reported for some rows only, either as once, few or many, or as a class for expanded clones.

J | size | D | V | DNA | CDR3
TRBJ2-2 | - | - | TRBV11-2 | TGTGCCAGCAGCTTAATCAGGGGCGAATACACCGGGGAGCTGTTTTTT | CASSLIRGEYTGELFF
TRBJ2-3 | - | - | TRBV19 | TGTGCCAGTAGCTTCGGGGATACTCGCACAGATACGCAGTATTTT | CASSFGDTRTDTQYF
TRBJ2-5 | once | TRBD1 | TRBV9 | TGTGCCAGCAGCCCAAGGGCCGGGACAGGGACAGAGACCCAGTACTTC | CASSPRAGTGTETQYF
TRBJ2-1 | - | TRBD1 | TRBV24-1 | TGTGCCACCAGTGACCGGACAGGGGGGTCGGATGAGCAGTTCTTC | CATSDRTGGSDEQFF
TRBJ2-7 | - | - | TRBV21-1 | TGTGCCAGCAGCTTTGGACTAGCGGGAGGGGCGGGGGAGCAGTACTTC | CASSFGLAGGAGEQYF
TRBJ1-6 | - | - | TRBV11-2 | TGTGCCAGCAGCTTAGGGGCCCATGCACCCCTCCACTTT | CASSLGAHAPLHF
TRBJ2-7 | - | - | TRBV5-6 | TGTGCCAGCAGCTTCCTGGGTGTGCGGAACGAGCAGTACTTC | CASSFLGVRNEQYF
TRBJ2-3 | - | - | TRBV6-5 | TGTGCCAGCAGTTACGGAGGAGCTAGCACAGATACGCAGTATTTT | CASSYGGASTDTQYF
TRBJ2-3 | - | TRBD2 | TRBV27 | TGTGCCAGCAGTCCGGGACTAGCGAAGGGCACAGATACGCAGTATTTT | CASSPGLAKGTDTQYF
TRBJ1-1 | - | - | TRBV3-1/TRBV3-2 | TGTGCCAGCAGCCAATTCAGGAACACTGAAGCTTTCTTT | CASSQFRNTEAFF
TRBJ1-5 | - | - | TRBV3-1/TRBV3-2 | TGTGCCAGCAGCCAGGCACAGGGACATAGCAATCAGCCCCAGCATTTT | CASSQAQGHSNQPQHF
TRBJ2-7 | few | TRBD2 | TRBV27 | TGTGCCAGCAGTTATCGAGCGGGGCTTTACGAGCAGTACTTC | CASSYRAGLYEQYF
TRBJ2-1 | - | TRBD2 | TRBV9 | TGTGCCAGCAGCACTCGACTAGCGCTGTACAATGAGCAGTTCTTC | CASSTRLALYNEQFF
TRBJ1-2 | - | - | TRBV7-9 | TGTGCCAGCAGCCCGCAAGCTGGCTACACCTTC | CASSPQAGYTF
TRBJ2-7 | - | - | TRBV7-8 | TGTGCCAGCAGCTTAGCGAGGCAGTCGAGAGAGCAGTACTTC | CASSLARQSREQYF
TRBJ1-1 | - | - | TRBV6-5 | TGTGCCGGGAGCGTCTCTAACACTGAAGCTTTCTTT | CAGSVSNTEAFF
TRBJ2-7 | few | TRBD1 | TRBV18 | TGTGCCAGCTCACCCACAGGGGTGAACTACGAGCAGTACTTC | CASSPTGVNYEQYF